Listed here is a single T cell receptor (beta chain). Which antigen it targets is not known. Base qualities are not recorded, but no much larger clone differs from it by a single base. These data originate in a study of blood T cell repertoires in COVID-19 (TCRdb year 2020). With regard to the full study: Samples from collaborators originated in the United States, Italy and Spain and spanned both the acute and convalescent phases of COVID-19. A de-identified subject ID, COVID-19 status, age in years and sex were almost always included in the sample metadata. The samples were drawn from the first 160 participants of the ongoing ImmuneRACE study and from 950 to 1,500 subjects provided by 6 global collaborators. HLA class I and class II types, where available, came from metadata supplied by the sample provider rather than from assay-based typing. The prospective study material was composed of cDNA or gDNA derived from T cells, B-cell-depleted T cells, or PBMCs. A freely available public database, intended as a resource for researchers studying the immune response to SARS-CoV-2, is where the repertoires were released. The dataset comprised deeply sampled blood TCRbeta repertoires from subjects exposed to, actively infected with, or recovered from COVID-19.

One collaborating source in Seattle enrolled patients during active infection and followed them longitudinally through the course of disease. Collaborating institutions collected whole blood in K2EDTA tubes following their own protocols. Collaborator samples were shipped for TCRbeta analysis as frozen whole blood, isolated PBMCs, or DNA extracted from either sample type. Study-wide findings and limitations: The amount of clinical and demographic metadata varied by source and participant and was provided uncurated.

TCRbeta CDR3 regions were amplified from genomic DNA using the immunoSEQ Assay, a bias-controlled multiplex PCR. As for the original processing: The number of nucleated cells in each sample was estimated by amplification of reference gene primers within the assay. To quantify the absolute abundance of each unique TCRbeta CDR3 rearrangement, sequence reads were collapsed and filtered. For each sample, productive Simpson clonality was calculated as the square root of Simpson's diversity index across productive rearrangements. TCRdb holds this immuneACCESS table with in-frame rearrangements only. Some clones are missing; in checked studies, unresolved V genes explain under half, and the rest has no known cause. The V and J calls and clone size are taken from that table; D and trimming were inferred from the DNA. Recorded for this sample are tens of thousands of clones; around nine tenths of them occurred a single time. The ten largest make up 7.3% of the sample.

Sequenced sample: peripheral blood. This clonotype was obtained from a man between 35 and 55 years old with COVID-19, enrolled during active disease.

The nucleotide sequence is given as TGTGCCAGCAGCGGGACAGGGGATTTTTATTACACTGAAGCTTTCTTT. Translated, this is CASSGTGDFYYTEAFF. In this chain, TRBV2 is recombined with TRBJ1-1; 10 central nucleotides agree with TRBD1. For CDR1 and CDR2, the germline V gene lists SNHLY and FYNNEI. Compared with germline, V lacks 6 bases and J lacks 3 bases; bases without a gene match: 10. From the cysteine up to the phenylalanine, the CDR3 has a length of 16 residues. The kept DNA is CDR3 alone, 48 bases in frame from the first base.